Listed here are 9 T cell receptor beta chains from one sample, sequenced in a study of T-cell memory formation after mild COVID-19. TCRdb redid the calling of the 5' RACE reads with MiXCR, one entry per CDR3 protein. Of about 29,000 distinct CDR3 sequences listed, about 15% were seen once; the top ten hold about 1.4%. The sample comprised PBMCs or a T cell subset sorted from them (not recorded which). Receptors originate from an adult who had mild COVID-19 (a few samples of this study predate the infection). Cell type and time point are not known.

The rearrangement links TRBV25-1 to TRBJ1-1, with a weak D call TRBD1 (6 bases). The CDR3 spans 15 residues. Germline V gene data show CDR1 as MGHDK and CDR2 as SYGVNS. V lost 6 bases, J lost 0 bases, and 14 bases lay in between. The DNA for the CDR3 is TGTGCCAGCAGACAGGGAGGGGAGATGAACACTGAAGCTTTCTTT. Translation: CASRQGGEMNTEAFF.

The chain combines TRBV29-1 with TRBJ2-5; 8 bases align to TRBD2. The CDR3 consists of 11 residues. The germline V gene encodes CDR1 SQVTM and CDR2 ANQGSEA. The V gene end was trimmed by 7 bases and the J gene end by 6 bases; junction bases not matched to a gene: 4. CDR3 residues: CSGTSRQTQYF. DNA of the CDR3: TGCAGCGGGACTAGCCGGCAGACCCAGTACTTC. The full variable domain, its missing parts supplied by reference TRBV29-1 and TRBJ2-5, is SAVISQKPSRDICQRGTSLTIQCQVDSQVTMMFWYRQQPGQSLTLIATANQGSEATYESGFVIDKFPISRPNLTFSTLTVSNMSPEDSSIYLCSGTSRQTQYFGPGTRLLVL.

The V gene is TRBV19, the J gene TRBJ2-1; TRBD2 aligns across 13 bases. Germline CDR1 LNHDA, CDR2 SQIVND (reference sequence). With 3 bases clipped from V and 6 bases from J, the junction kept 11 bases outside the gene matches. The CDR3 extends over 18 amino acids. In nucleotides, the CDR3 is TGTGCCAGTAGTATGTACAATCCGGGACTAGCGGGGCCCAATGAGCAGTTCTTC. Translating gives CASSMYNPGLAGPNEQFF.

This clonotype appeared many times. The gene calls are TRBV4-1 and TRBJ1-5; D is uncertain. The CDR3 extends over 15 amino acids. Germline-derived CDR1 and CDR2 are MGHRA and YSYEKL. The V and J ends lost 3 bases and 2 bases respectively, with 11 bases between them. Here the CDR3 DNA reads TGCGCCAGCAGCCAGGGATCAGCCGGCAATCAGCCCCAGCATTTT. It specifies CASSQGSAGNQPQHF.

This clonotype showed up many times. V gene TRBV25-1 combines with J gene TRBJ1-5; 7 positions agree with TRBD1. The CDR3 sequence is 14 residues long. Germline V lookup: CDR1 MGHDK, CDR2 SYGVNS. Losses at the gene ends were 8 bases for V and 4 bases for J; bases not matched to a gene: 8. CDR3 bases: TGTGCCAGCGGGACAGACAGGGCAAATCAGCCCCAGCATTTT. Translation: CASGTDRANQPQHF.

This clonotype was seen ten or more times. This rearrangement joins TRBV18 to TRBJ2-3; the D is unclear. The germline CDR1 and CDR2 sequences are KGHSH and LQKENI. V dropped 6 bases and J dropped 2 bases, with 6 bases sitting between them. The CDR3 length is 12 residues. CDR3 amino acids: CASSRTTDTQYF. Here the CDR3 DNA reads TGTGCCAGCTCCCGAACCACAGATACGCAGTATTTT.

This clonotype has more than one count but fewer than ten. The chain has TRBV7-2 and TRBJ2-4, with a weak D call TRBD2 (6 bases). The CDR3 length is 18 residues. V dropped 3 bases and J dropped 0 bases, with 18 bases sitting between them. The V gene's germline CDR1 is SGHTA and CDR2 FQGNSA. CDR3 bases: TGTGCCAGCAGCTTCGAAGGCAGGCTAGCGCCAGCCAAAAACATTCAGTACTTC. Translating it yields CASSFEGRLAPAKNIQYF.

At least ten counts were recorded for this clonotype. The gene calls are TRBV5-1 and TRBJ2-3; TRBD2 matches 8 bases. V lost 4 bases to trimming and J lost 0 bases; unmatched junction nucleotides: 4. This CDR3 spans 15 amino acids. Germline-derived CDR1 and CDR2 are SGHRS and YFSETQ. In DNA, the CDR3 is TGCGCCAGCAGCCCGGGAGGGAGTAGCACAGATACGCAGTATTTT. This sequence encodes CASSPGGSSTDTQYF.

Many counts were recorded for this clonotype. The chain carries TRBV12-3 or TRBV12-4 and TRBJ2-7, with D perhaps matching TRBD1 (6 bases). The CDR3 loop spans 13 amino acids. V lost 2 bases, J lost 7 bases, and 12 bases lay in between. In DNA form, the CDR3 reads TGTGCCAGCAGTTTAACCGAGGGACAAGAGCAGTACTTC. Protein: CASSLTEGQEQYF.